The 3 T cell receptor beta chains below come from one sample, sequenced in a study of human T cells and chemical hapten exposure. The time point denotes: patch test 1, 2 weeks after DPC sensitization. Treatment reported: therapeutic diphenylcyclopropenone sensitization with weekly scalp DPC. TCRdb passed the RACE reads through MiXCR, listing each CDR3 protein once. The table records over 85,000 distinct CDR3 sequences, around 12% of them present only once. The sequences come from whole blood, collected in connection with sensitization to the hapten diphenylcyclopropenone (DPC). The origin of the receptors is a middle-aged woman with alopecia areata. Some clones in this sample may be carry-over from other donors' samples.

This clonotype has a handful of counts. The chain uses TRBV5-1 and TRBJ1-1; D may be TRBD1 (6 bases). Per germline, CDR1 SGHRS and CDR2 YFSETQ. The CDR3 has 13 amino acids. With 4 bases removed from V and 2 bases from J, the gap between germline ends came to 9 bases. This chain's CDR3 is CASSRTVNTEAFF. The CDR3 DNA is TGCGCCAGCAGCCGGACAGTAAACACTGAAGCTTTCTTT.

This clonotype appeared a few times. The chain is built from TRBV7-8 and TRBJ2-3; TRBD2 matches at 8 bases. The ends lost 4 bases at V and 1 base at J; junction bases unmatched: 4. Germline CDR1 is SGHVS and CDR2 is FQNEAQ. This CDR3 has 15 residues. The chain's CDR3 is CASSYTSGRTDTQYF. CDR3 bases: TGTGCCAGCAGCTATACTAGCGGACGCACAGATACGCAGTATTTT.

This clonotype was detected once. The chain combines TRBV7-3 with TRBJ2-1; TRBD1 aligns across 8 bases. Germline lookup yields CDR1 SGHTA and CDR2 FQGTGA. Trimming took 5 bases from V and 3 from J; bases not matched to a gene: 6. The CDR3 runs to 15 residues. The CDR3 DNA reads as TGTGCCAGCAGCCCAGGGACAGGAAACTACAATGAGCAGTTCTTC. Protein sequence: CASSPGTGNYNEQFF.